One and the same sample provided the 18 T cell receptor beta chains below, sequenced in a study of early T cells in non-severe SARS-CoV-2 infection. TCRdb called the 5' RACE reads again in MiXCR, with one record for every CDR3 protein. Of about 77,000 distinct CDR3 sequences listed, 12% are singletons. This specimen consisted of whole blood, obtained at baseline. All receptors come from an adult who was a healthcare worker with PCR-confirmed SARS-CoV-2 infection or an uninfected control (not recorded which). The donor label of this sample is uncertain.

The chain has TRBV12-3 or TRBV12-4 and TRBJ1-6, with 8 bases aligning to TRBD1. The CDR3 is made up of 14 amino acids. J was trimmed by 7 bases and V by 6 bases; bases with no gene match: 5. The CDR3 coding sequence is TGTGCCAGCAGCCAGACAGGGGACAATTCACCCCTCCACTTT. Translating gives CASSQTGDNSPLHF.

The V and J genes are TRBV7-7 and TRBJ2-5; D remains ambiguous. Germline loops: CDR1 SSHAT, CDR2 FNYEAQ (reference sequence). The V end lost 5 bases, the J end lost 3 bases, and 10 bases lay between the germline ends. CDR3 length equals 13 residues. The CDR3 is CASSRLAEETQYF. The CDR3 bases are TGTGCCAGCAGCCGTTTGGCCGAAGAGACCCAGTACTTC.

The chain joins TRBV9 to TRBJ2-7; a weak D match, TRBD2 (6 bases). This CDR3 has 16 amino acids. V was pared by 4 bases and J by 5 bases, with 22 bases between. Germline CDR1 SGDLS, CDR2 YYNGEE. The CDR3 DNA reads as TGTGCCAGCAGCCCCCAGTCCCGGGGGACGTTGAACGAGCAGTACTTC. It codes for CASSPQSRGTLNEQYF.

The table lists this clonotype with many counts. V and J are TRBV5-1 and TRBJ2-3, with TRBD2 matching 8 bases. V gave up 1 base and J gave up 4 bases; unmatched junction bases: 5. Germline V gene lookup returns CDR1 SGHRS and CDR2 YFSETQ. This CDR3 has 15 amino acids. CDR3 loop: CASSLLAGFADTQYF. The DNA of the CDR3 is TGCGCCAGCAGCTTGTTAGCGGGATTCGCAGATACGCAGTATTTT.

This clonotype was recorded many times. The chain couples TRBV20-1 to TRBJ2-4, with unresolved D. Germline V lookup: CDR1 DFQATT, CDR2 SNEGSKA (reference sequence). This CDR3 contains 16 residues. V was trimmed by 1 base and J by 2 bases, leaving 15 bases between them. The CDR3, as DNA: TGCAGTGCTAGAGTCTCGGCAGATTGGTCCAAAAACATTCAGTACTTC. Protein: CSARVSADWSKNIQYF.

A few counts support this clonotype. This CDR3 reads CASSLAVAENTGELFF. Here the CDR3 DNA reads TGTGCCAGCAGCTTAGCGGTAGCGGAGAACACCGGGGAGCTGTTTTTT. V usage is TRBV7-6 and J usage is TRBJ2-2, with D possibly TRBD2 on 6 matching bases. Trimming took 0 bases from V and 1 from J, leaving 9 bases between them. The CDR3 loop spans 16 amino acids. Germline V gives CDR1 SGHVS, CDR2 FNYEAQ.

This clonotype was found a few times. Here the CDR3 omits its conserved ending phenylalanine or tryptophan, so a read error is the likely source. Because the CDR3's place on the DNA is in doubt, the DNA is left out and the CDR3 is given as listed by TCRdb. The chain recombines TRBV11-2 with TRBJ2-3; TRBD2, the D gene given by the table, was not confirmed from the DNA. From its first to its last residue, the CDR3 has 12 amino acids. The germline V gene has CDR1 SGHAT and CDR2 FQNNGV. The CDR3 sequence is CASSLAVTSGTG.

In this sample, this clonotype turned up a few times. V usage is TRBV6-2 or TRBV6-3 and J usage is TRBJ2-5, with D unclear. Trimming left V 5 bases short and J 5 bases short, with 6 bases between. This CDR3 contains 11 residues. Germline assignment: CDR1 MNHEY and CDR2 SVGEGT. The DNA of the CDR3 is TGTGCCAGCAGTATGCAGGAGACCCAGTACTTC. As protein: CASSMQETQYF.

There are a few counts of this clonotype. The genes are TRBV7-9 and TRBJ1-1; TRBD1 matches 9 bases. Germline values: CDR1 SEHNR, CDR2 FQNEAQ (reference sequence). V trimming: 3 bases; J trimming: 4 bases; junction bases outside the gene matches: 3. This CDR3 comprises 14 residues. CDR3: CASSFRDRATEAFF. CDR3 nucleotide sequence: TGTGCCAGCAGCTTTAGGGACAGGGCCACTGAAGCTTTCTTT.

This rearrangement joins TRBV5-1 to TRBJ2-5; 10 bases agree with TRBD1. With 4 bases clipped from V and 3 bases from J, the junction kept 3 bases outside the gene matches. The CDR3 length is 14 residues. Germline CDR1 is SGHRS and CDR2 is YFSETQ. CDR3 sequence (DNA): TGCGCCAGCAGCACCGGGACAGGGGAAGAGACCCAGTACTTC. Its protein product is CASSTGTGEETQYF.

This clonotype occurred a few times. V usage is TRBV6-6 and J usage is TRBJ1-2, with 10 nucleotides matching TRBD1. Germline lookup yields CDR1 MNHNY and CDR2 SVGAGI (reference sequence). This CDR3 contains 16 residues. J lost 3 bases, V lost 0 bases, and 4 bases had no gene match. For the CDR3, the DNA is TGTGCCAGCAGTTACTCGACAGGGGGCGGGTACTATGGCTACACCTTC. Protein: CASSYSTGGGYYGYTF.

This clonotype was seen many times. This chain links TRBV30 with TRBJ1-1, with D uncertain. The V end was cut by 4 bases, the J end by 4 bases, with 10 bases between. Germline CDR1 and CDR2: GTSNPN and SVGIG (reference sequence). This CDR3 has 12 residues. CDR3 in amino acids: CAWKEKATEAFF. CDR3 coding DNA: TGTGCCTGGAAGGAGAAAGCCACTGAAGCTTTCTTT. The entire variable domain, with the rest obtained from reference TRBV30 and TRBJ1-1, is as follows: SQTIHQWPATLVQPVGSPLSLECTVEGTSNPNLYWYRQAAGRGLQLLFYSVGIGQISSEVPQNLSASRPQDRQFILSSKKLLLSDSGFYLCAWKEKATEAFFGQGTRLTVV.

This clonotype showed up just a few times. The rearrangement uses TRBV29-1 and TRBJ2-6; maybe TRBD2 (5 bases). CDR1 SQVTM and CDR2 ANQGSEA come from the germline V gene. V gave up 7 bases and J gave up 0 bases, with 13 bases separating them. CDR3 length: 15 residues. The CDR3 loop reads CSAYIRGSGANVLTF. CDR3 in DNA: TGCAGCGCCTACATCCGGGGCTCTGGGGCCAACGTCCTGACTTTC.

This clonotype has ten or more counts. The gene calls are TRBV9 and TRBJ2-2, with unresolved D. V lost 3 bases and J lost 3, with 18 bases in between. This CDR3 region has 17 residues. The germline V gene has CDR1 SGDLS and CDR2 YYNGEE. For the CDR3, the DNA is TGTGCCAGCAGCGCCAGTGTTCGCCTCACAGACACCGGGGAGCTGTTTTTT. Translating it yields CASSASVRLTDTGELFF.

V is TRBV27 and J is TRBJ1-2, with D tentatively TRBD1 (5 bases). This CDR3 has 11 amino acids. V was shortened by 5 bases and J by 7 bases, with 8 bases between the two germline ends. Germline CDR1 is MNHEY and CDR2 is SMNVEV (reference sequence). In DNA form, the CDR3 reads TGTGCCAGCAGTCGCGGGGGTGGCTACACCTTC. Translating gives CASSRGGGYTF.

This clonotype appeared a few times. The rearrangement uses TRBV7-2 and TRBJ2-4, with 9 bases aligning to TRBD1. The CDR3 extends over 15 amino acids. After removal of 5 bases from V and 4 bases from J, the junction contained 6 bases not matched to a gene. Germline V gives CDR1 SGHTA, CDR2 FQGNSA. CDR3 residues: CASSGHRGQKNIQYF. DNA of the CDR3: TGTGCCAGCAGCGGGCACAGGGGGCAGAAAAACATTCAGTACTTC.

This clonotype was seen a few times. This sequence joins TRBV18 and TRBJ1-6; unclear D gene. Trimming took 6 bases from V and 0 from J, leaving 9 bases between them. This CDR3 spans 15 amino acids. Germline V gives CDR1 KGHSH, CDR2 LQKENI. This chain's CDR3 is CASSGIFSYNSPLHF. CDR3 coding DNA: TGTGCCAGCTCCGGAATTTTCTCCTATAATTCACCCCTCCACTTT.

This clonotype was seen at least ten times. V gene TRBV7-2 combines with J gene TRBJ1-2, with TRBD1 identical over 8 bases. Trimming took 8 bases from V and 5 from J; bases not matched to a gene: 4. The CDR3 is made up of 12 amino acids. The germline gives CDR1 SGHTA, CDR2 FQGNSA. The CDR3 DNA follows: TGTGCCAGCGGACAGGGAACATATGGCTACACCTTC. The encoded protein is CASGQGTYGYTF.